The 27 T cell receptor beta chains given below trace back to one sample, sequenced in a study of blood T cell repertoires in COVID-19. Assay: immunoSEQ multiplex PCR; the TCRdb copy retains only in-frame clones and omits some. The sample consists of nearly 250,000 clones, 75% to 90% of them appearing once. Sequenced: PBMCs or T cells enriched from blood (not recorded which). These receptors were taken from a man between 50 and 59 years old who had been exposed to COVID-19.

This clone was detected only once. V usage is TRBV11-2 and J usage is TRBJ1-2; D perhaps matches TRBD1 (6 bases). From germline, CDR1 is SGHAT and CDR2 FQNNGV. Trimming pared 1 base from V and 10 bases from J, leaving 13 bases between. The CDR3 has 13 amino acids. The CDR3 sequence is CASSLVATGYYTF. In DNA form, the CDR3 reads TGTGCCAGCAGCTTAGTAGCGACAGGCTACTACACCTTC. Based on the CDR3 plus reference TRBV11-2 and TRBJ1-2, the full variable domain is EAGVAQSPRYKIIEKRQSVAFWCNPISGHATLYWYQQILGQGPKLLIQFQNNGVVDDSQLPKDRFSAERLKGVDSTLKIQPAKLEDSAVYLCASSLVATGYYTFGSGTRLTVV.

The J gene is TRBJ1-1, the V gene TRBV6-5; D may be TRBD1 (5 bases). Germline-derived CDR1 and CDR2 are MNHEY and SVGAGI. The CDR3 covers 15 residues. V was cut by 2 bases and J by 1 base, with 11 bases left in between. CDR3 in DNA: TGTGCCAGCAGTTACCCGGGTAGGGGGAACACTGAAGCTTTCTTT. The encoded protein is CASSYPGRGNTEAFF.

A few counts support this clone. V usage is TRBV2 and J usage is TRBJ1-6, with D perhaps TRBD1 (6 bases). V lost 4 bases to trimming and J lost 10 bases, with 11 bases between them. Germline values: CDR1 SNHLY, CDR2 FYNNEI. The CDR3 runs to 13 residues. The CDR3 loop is CASSGETGSPLHF. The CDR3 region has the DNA TGTGCCAGCAGTGGGGAGACAGGCTCACCCCTCCACTTT.

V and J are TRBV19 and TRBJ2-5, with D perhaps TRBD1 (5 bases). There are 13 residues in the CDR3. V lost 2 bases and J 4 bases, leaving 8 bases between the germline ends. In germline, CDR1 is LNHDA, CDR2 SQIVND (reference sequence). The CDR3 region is CASSIRGPETQYF. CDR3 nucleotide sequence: TGTGCCAGTAGTATAAGGGGCCCAGAGACCCAGTACTTC.

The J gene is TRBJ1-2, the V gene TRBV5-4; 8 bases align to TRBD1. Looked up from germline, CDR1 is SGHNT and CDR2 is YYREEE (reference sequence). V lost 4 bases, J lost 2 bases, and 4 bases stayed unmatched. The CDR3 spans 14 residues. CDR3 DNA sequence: TGTGCCAGCAGCGAGAGGACAGGGAACTATGGCTACACCTTC. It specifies CASSERTGNYGYTF.

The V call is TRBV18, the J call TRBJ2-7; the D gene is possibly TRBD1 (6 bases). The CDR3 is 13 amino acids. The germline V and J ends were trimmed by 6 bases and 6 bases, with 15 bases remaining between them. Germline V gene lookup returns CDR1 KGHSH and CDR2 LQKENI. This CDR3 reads CASSSPRGGEQYV. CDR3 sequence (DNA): TGTGCCAGCTCCTCCCCCAGGGGCGGCGAGCAGTACGTC.

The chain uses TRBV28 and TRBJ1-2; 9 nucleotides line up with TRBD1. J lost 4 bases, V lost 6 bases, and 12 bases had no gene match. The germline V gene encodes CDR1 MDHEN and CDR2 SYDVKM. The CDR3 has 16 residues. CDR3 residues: CASSVDGLTGGYGYTF. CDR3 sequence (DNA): TGTGCCAGCAGCGTGGACGGACTGACAGGGGGCTATGGCTACACCTTC.

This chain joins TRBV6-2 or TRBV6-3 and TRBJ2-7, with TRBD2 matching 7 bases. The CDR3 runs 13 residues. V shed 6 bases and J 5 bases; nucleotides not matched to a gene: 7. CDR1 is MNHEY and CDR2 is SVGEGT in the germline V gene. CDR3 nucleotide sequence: TGTGCCAGCAGCCGACCTAGCGGAAACGAGCAGTACGTC. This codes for CASSRPSGNEQYV.

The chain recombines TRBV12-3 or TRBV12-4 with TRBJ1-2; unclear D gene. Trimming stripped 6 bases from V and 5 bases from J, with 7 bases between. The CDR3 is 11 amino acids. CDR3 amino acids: CASSNGYGYTF. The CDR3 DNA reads TGTGCCAGCAGCAACGGGTATGGCTACACCTTC.

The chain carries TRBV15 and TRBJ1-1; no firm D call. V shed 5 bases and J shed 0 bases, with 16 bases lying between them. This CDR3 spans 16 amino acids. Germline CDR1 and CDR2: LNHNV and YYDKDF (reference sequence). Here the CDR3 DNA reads TGTGCCACCAGCGTGGGGAGGTCCCAAATGAACACTGAAGCTTTCTTT. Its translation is CATSVGRSQMNTEAFF.

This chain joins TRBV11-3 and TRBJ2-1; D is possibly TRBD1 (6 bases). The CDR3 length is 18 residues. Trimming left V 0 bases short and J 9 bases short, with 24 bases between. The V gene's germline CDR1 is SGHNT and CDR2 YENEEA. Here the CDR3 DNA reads TGTGCCAGCAGCTTAGAGAGCCGGGACATCTCCTATATTCTTGAGCAGTTCTTC. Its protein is CASSLESRDISYILEQFF.

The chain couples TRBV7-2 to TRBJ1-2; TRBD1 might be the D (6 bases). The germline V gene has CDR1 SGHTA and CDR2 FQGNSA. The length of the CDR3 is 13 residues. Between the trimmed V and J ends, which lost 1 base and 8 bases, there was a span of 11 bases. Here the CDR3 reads CASSLGTGIGYTF. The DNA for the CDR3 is TGTGCCAGCAGCTTAGGTACAGGGATAGGCTACACCTTC. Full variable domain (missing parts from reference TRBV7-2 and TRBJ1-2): GAGVSQSPSNKVTEKGKDVELRCDPISGHTALYWYRQSLGQGLEFLIYFQGNSAPDKSGLPSDRFSAERTGGSVSTLTIQRTQQEDSAVYLCASSLGTGIGYTFGSGTRLTVV.

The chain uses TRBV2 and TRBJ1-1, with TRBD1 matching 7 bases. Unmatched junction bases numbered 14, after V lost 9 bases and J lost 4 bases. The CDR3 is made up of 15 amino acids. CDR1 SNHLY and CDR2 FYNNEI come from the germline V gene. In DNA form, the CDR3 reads TGTGCCAGGGCGAAGGCACAGGGGAGGATCACTGAAGCTTTCTTT. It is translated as CARAKAQGRITEAFF. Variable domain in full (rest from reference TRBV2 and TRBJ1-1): EPEVTQTPSHQVTQMGQEVILRCVPISNHLYFYWYRQILGQKVEFLVSFYNNEISEKSEIFDDQFSVERPDGSNFTLKIRSTKLEDSAMYFCARAKAQGRITEAFFGQGTRLTVV.

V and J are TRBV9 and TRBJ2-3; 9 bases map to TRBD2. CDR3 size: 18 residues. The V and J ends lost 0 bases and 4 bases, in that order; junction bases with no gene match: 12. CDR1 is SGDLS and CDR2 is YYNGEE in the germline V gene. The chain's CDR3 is CASSVAWRGGQVSDTQYF. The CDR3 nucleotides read TGTGCCAGCAGCGTAGCTTGGCGGGGGGGCCAGGTTTCAGATACGCAGTATTTT.

The CDR3 spells CASKPDRGSNTEAFF. The DNA of the CDR3 is TGTGCCAGCAAACCGGACAGGGGATCGAACACTGAAGCTTTCTTT. V is TRBV2 and J is TRBJ1-1, with 9 nucleotides matching TRBD1. Germline loops: CDR1 SNHLY, CDR2 FYNNEI. This CDR3 has 15 amino acids. Trimming cost V 7 bases and J 1 base; bases outside gene matches: 7.

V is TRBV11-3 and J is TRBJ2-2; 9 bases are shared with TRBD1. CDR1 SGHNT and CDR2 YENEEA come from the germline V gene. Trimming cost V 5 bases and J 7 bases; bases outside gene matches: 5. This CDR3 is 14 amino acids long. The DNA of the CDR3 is TGTGCCAGCAGCGCCCGACAGGGGGTCGGGGAGCTGTTTTTT. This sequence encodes CASSARQGVGELFF.

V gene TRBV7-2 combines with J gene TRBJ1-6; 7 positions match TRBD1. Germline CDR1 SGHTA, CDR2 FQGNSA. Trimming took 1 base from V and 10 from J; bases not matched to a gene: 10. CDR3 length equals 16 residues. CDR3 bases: TGTGCCAGCAGCTTAGTTCAAACAGGGGTTTGGTCACCCCTCCACTTT. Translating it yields CASSLVQTGVWSPLHF.

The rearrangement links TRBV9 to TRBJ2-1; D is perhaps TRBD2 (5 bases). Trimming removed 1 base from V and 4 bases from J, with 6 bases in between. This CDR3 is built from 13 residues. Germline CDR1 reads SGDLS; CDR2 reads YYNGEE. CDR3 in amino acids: CASSVRTYNEQFF. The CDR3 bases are TGTGCCAGCAGCGTACGGACTTACAATGAGCAGTTCTTC.

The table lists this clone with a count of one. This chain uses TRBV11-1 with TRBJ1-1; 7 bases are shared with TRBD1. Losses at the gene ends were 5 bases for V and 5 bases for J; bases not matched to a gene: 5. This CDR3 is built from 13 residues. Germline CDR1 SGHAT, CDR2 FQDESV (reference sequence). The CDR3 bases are TGTGCCAGCAGCCAGTACAGGGGTACTGAAGCTTTCTTT. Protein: CASSQYRGTEAFF.

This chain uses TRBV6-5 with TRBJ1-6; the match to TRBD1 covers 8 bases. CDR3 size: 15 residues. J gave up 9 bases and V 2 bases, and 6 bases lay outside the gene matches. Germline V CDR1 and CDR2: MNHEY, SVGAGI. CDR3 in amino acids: CASSYDRGFGSPLHF. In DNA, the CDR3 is TGTGCCAGCAGTTACGACAGGGGTTTCGGTTCACCCCTCCACTTT.

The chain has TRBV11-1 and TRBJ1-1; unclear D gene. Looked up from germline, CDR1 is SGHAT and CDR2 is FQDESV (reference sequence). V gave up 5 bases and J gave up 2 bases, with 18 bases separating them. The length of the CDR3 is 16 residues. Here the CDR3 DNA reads TGTGCCAGCAGCCTAGGGCACGATTCAGTAAACACTGAAGCTTTCTTT. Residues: CASSLGHDSVNTEAFF.

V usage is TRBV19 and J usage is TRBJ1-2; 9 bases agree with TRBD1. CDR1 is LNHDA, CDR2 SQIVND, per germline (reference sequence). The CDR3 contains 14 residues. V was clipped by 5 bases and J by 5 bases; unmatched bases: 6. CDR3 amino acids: CASSRNRGLYGYTF. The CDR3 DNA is TGTGCCAGTAGTCGGAACAGGGGGCTGTATGGCTACACCTTC.

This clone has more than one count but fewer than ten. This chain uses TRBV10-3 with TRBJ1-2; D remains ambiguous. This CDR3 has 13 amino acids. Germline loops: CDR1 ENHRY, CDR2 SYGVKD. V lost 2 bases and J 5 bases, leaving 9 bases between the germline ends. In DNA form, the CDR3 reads TGTGCCATCAGTGAGGAGAGCTTTTATGGCTACACCTTC. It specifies CAISEESFYGYTF.

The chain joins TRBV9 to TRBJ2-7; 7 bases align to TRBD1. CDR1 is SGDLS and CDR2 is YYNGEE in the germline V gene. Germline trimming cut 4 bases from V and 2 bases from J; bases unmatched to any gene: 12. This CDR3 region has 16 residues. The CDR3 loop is CASSSSRGQPTYEQYF. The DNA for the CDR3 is TGTGCCAGCAGCTCTTCCCGGGGACAGCCAACCTACGAGCAGTACTTC.

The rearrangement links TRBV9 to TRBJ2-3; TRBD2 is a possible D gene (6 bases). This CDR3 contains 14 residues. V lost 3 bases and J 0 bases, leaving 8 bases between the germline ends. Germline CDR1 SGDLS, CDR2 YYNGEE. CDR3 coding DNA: TGTGCCAGCAGCGAGGGAGGTAGCACAGATACGCAGTATTTT. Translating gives CASSEGGSTDTQYF.

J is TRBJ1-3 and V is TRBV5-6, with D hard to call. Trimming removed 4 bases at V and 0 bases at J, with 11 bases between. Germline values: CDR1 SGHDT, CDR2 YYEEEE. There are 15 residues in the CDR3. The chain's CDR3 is CASSVPRFSGNTIYF. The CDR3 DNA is TGTGCCAGCAGCGTCCCGCGGTTCTCTGGAAACACCATATATTTT. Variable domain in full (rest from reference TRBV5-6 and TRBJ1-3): DAGVTQSPTHLIKTRGQQVTLRCSPKSGHDTVSWYQQALGQGPQFIFQYYEEEERQRGNFPDRFSGHQFPNYSSELNVNALLLGDSALYLCASSVPRFSGNTIYFGEGSWLTVV.

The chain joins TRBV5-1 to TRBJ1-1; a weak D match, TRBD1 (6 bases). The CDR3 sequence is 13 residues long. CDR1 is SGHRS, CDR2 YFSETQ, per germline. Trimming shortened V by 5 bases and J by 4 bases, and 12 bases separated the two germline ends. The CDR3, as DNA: TGCGCCAGCAGAACAGGGACGGGCACTGAAGCTTTCTTT. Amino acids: CASRTGTGTEAFF.